Listed here are 31 T cell receptor beta chains from one sample, sequenced in a study of T cell responses to AZD1222 COVID-19 vaccine. The protocol was immunoSEQ multiplex PCR, while the TCRdb copy is restricted to in-frame clones and leaves out a portion. Among roughly 120,000 clones listed, around 90% were seen once. The sample in question was peripheral blood, obtained on day 0 of MenACWY control vaccination. The receptors were gathered from an adult in good health.

CDR3 nucleotides: TGTGCCAGCAGCACCCAGGTGACAGGGGTCCACGAGCAGTACTTC. This codes for CASSTQVTGVHEQYF. The V gene is TRBV25-1, the J gene TRBJ2-7; 8 bases map to TRBD1. The germline V gene has CDR1 MGHDK and CDR2 SYGVNS. The J segment lost 5 bases and the V segment lost 6 bases, leaving 12 bases of the junction unmatched. The CDR3 is 15 amino acids.

The rearrangement joins TRBV28 to TRBJ2-7; 8 positions match TRBD2. Germline CDR1 and CDR2: MDHEN and SYDVKM. The CDR3 consists of 12 residues. In DNA, the CDR3 is TGTCGAGTAGCGGGGAGATCCTACGAGCAGTACTTC. Its translation: CRVAGRSYEQYF.

The chain is built from TRBV19 and TRBJ1-2, with TRBD1 matching 7 bases. The V gene's germline CDR1 is LNHDA and CDR2 SQIVND (reference sequence). Trimming cost V 5 bases and J 6 bases; bases outside gene matches: 12. The CDR3 covers 15 residues. CDR3 nucleotides: TGTGCCAGTAGTGTCCGAACAGGGGTGGGCGATGGCTACACCTTC. This translates into CASSVRTGVGDGYTF.

The rearrangement links TRBV3-1 (or the pseudogene TRBV3-2) to TRBJ1-2, with TRBD1 matching 7 bases. CDR1 is LGHDT, CDR2 YNNKEL, per germline (reference sequence). CDR3 length: 14 residues. Trimming at V came to 4 bases and at J to 5 bases, leaving 7 bases not matched to a gene. The CDR3 region is CASSRMGQSYGYTF. CDR3 nucleotides: TGTGCCAGCAGCCGCATGGGACAGAGTTATGGCTACACCTTC.

The chain is built from TRBV13 and TRBJ2-3, with D perhaps TRBD1 (5 bases). V lost 0 bases and J 5 bases, leaving 15 bases between the germline ends. Per germline, CDR1 PRHDT and CDR2 FYEKMQ (reference sequence). There are 16 residues in the CDR3. The DNA for the CDR3 is TGTGCCAGCAGCTTAGGCCTTGCCAGGGTTCAAGATACGCAGTATTTT. The encoded protein is CASSLGLARVQDTQYF.

V is TRBV30 and J is TRBJ1-6; 10 positions agree with TRBD1. CDR3 size: 15 residues. Germline V gene lookup returns CDR1 GTSNPN and CDR2 SVGIG (reference sequence). V was clipped by 1 base and J by 10 bases; unmatched bases: 7. The CDR3 region is CAWSAMTGGKSPLHF. The CDR3 nucleotides read TGTGCCTGGAGTGCAATGACAGGGGGCAAGTCACCCCTCCACTTT.

V gene TRBV6-5 combines with J gene TRBJ1-1; D perhaps matches TRBD1 (6 bases). The germline V gene has CDR1 MNHEY and CDR2 SVGAGI. Deletions cut 7 bases from V and 4 bases from J, with 13 bases between. There are 13 residues in the CDR3. CDR3 loop: CASTGAIGTEAFF. DNA for the CDR3: TGTGCCAGCACGGGGGCGATTGGCACTGAAGCTTTCTTT.

The chain combines TRBV11-2 with TRBJ2-1; TRBD1 matches at 7 bases. Unmatched junction bases numbered 6, after V lost 1 base and J lost 3 bases. This CDR3 spans 16 amino acids. Looked up from germline, CDR1 is SGHAT and CDR2 is FQNNGV. CDR3 sequence (DNA): TGTGCCAGCAGCTTAGGGACAGGCCTTAACTACAATGAGCAGTTCTTC. Translation: CASSLGTGLNYNEQFF. The full variable domain, with the rest looked up from reference TRBV11-2 and TRBJ2-1, is EAGVAQSPRYKIIEKRQSVAFWCNPISGHATLYWYQQILGQGPKLLIQFQNNGVVDDSQLPKDRFSAERLKGVDSTLKIQPAKLEDSAVYLCASSLGTGLNYNEQFFGPGTRLTVL.

V usage is TRBV28 and J usage is TRBJ1-5; D is unresolved. V lost 5 bases and J 7 bases, leaving 9 bases between the germline ends. Germline loops: CDR1 MDHEN, CDR2 SYDVKM. The CDR3 length is 12 residues. The CDR3 region is CASSPLVQPQHF. CDR3 bases: TGTGCCAGCAGTCCCCTAGTCCAGCCCCAGCATTTT.

The J gene is TRBJ2-5, the V gene TRBV7-7; 7 bases fit TRBD2. The J segment lost 1 base and the V segment lost 1 base, leaving 0 bases of the junction unmatched. CDR1 and CDR2 from the germline V gene are SSHAT and FNYEAQ (reference sequence). The CDR3 is 14 amino acids. The CDR3 here is CASSLGGGQETQYF. The CDR3 nucleotides read TGTGCCAGCAGCTTAGGCGGGGGCCAAGAGACCCAGTACTTC. The full variable domain, rest sourced from reference TRBV7-7 and TRBJ2-5, is GAGVSQSPRYKVTKRGQDVTLRCDPISSHATLYWYQQALGQGPEFLTYFNYEAQPDKSGLPSDRFSAERPEGSISTLTIQRTEQRDSAMYRCASSLGGGQETQYFGPGTRLLVL.

The V and J genes are TRBV29-1 and TRBJ2-7; D might be TRBD2 (5 bases). Trimming left V 0 bases short and J 6 bases short, with 9 bases between. This CDR3 has 12 residues. Germline V gene sequence: CDR1 SQVTM, CDR2 ANQGSEA. The CDR3 protein is CSVEDRGAEQYF. In DNA, the CDR3 is TGCAGCGTTGAAGATCGGGGAGCCGAGCAGTACTTC.

The chain employs TRBV4-2 and TRBJ2-7; D is ambiguous. The CDR3 is 14 amino acids. Germline lookup yields CDR1 LGHNA and CDR2 YNFKEQ. V dropped 0 bases and J dropped 6 bases, with 12 bases sitting between them. The CDR3 nucleotides are TGTGCCAGCAGCCAAGATTCTGGGTACCCCGAGCAGTACTTC. Amino acids: CASSQDSGYPEQYF.

The chain couples TRBV4-1 to TRBJ2-1; possibly TRBD2 for D (5 bases). Germline CDR1 reads MGHRA; CDR2 reads YSYEKL. With 0 bases removed from V and 3 bases from J, the gap between germline ends came to 15 bases. The CDR3 contains 17 residues. The CDR3 nucleotides are TGCGCCAGCAGCCAAGAGCGCGGGCTCCATCGCTACAATGAGCAGTTCTTC. Amino acids: CASSQERGLHRYNEQFF.

The chain is built from TRBV5-4 and TRBJ2-1, with 9 nucleotides matching TRBD1. Losses at the gene ends were 4 bases for V and 4 bases for J; bases not matched to a gene: 9. CDR1 SGHNT and CDR2 YYREEE come from the germline V gene (reference sequence). This CDR3 contains 16 residues. The CDR3 spells CASSTKTGGDYNEQFF. Written as DNA, the CDR3 is TGTGCCAGCAGCACCAAGACAGGGGGAGATTACAATGAGCAGTTCTTC.

The genes are TRBV7-2 and TRBJ2-7; 8 bases are shared with TRBD1. Germline assignment: CDR1 SGHTA and CDR2 FQGNSA. Unmatched junction bases numbered 10, after V lost 2 bases and J lost 4 bases. CDR3 length: 16 residues. The DNA of the CDR3 is TGTGCCAGCAGCTTAATTGTTGGCCAGGGGGCTTACGAGCAGTACTTC. Translated: CASSLIVGQGAYEQYF.

This rearrangement joins TRBV6-5 to TRBJ2-7; 8 bases line up with TRBD2. Germline values: CDR1 MNHEY, CDR2 SVGAGI. The length of the CDR3 is 16 residues. The J segment lost 0 bases and the V segment lost 4 bases, leaving 8 bases of the junction unmatched. The CDR3 coding sequence is TGTGCCAGCAGTTCCGTCAGCGGGAGTTCCTCCTACGAGCAGTACTTC. Protein: CASSSVSGSSSYEQYF.

CDR3 DNA sequence: TGTGCCAGCAGCAACACTGAAACTGGAAACACCATATATTTT. Translating gives CASSNTETGNTIYF. The chain is built from TRBV6-2 or TRBV6-3 and TRBJ1-3; D remains ambiguous. The V and J ends lost 6 bases and 2 bases respectively, with 11 bases between them. The CDR3 extends over 14 amino acids. Germline V gene data show CDR1 as MNHEY and CDR2 as SVGEGT.

This clone showed up just a few times. The CDR3 is CASSNSGESSYNSPLHF. CDR3 nucleotide sequence: TGTGCCAGTAGTAACTCAGGGGAAAGCTCCTATAATTCACCCCTCCACTTT. This rearrangement joins TRBV19 to TRBJ1-6; possibly TRBD1 for D (6 bases). Per germline, CDR1 LNHDA and CDR2 SQIVND (reference sequence). CDR3 length equals 17 residues. V was shortened by 4 bases and J by 0 bases, with 13 bases between the two germline ends.

This clone is a singleton in its sample. This rearrangement joins TRBV6-4 to TRBJ1-2, with D possibly being TRBD1 (5 bases). Germline CDR1 and CDR2: MRHNA and SNTAGT. CDR3 length equals 13 residues. V was pared by 4 bases and J by 9 bases, with 15 bases between. CDR3 nucleotides: TGTGCCAGCAGTGGGGACCGACGGGGCAGCTACACCTTC. The encoded protein is CASSGDRRGSYTF.

This chain uses TRBV30 with TRBJ2-1, with D uncertain. V was clipped by 2 bases and J by 8 bases, with 10 bases between them. CDR1 is GTSNPN, CDR2 SVGIG, per germline (reference sequence). The CDR3 loop spans 12 amino acids. Here the CDR3 reads CAWSPRRHEQFF. The CDR3 DNA reads as TGTGCCTGGAGTCCCCGGAGACATGAGCAGTTCTTC. Together with reference TRBV30 and TRBJ2-1, the CDR3 gives the full variable domain: SQTIHQWPATLVQPVGSPLSLECTVEGTSNPNLYWYRQAAGRGLQLLFYSVGIGQISSEVPQNLSASRPQDRQFILSSKKLLLSDSGFYLCAWSPRRHEQFFGPGTRLTVL.

The rearrangement links TRBV4-2 to TRBJ1-5; 9 positions agree with TRBD1. The V segment lost 0 bases and the J segment 4 bases; nucleotides outside the gene matches: 4. The germline V gene encodes CDR1 LGHNA and CDR2 YNFKEQ. CDR3 size: 16 residues. The CDR3 is CASSQDDRGSNQPQHF. CDR3 nucleotides: TGTGCCAGCAGCCAAGATGACAGGGGGTCTAATCAGCCCCAGCATTTT.

This chain uses TRBV30 with TRBJ2-7; D gene ambiguous. Germline V gene sequence: CDR1 GTSNPN, CDR2 SVGIG (reference sequence). V was pared by 3 bases and J by 2 bases, with 8 bases between. This CDR3 is built from 12 residues. The CDR3 DNA is TGTGCCTGGAGGGTGCAGCCCTACGAGCAGTACTTC. It is translated as CAWRVQPYEQYF. Drawing the rest from reference TRBV30 and TRBJ2-7, the complete variable domain is SQTIHQWPATLVQPVGSPLSLECTVEGTSNPNLYWYRQAAGRGLQLLFYSVGIGQISSEVPQNLSASRPQDRQFILSSKKLLLSDSGFYLCAWRVQPYEQYFGPGTRLTVT.

This rearrangement joins TRBV4-3 to TRBJ2-1; 10 bases are a match to TRBD2. The V segment lost 0 bases and the J segment 3 bases; nucleotides outside the gene matches: 2. From germline, CDR1 is LGHNA and CDR2 YSLEER. The CDR3 has 16 residues. In DNA form, the CDR3 reads TGCGCCAGCAGCCAAGAGGTAGCGGGGGGCTACAATGAGCAGTTCTTC. It encodes CASSQEVAGGYNEQFF.

In its sample, this clone was seen once. The V call is TRBV5-6, the J call TRBJ2-7, with 13 bases matching TRBD2. Germline V gene sequence: CDR1 SGHDT, CDR2 YYEEEE. V was pared by 7 bases and J by 2 bases, with 6 bases of the junction left unmatched. The CDR3 totals 15 residues. The CDR3 is CASGGTSGNPYEQYF. The CDR3 coding sequence is TGTGCCAGCGGCGGGACTAGCGGGAATCCCTACGAGCAGTACTTC.

The chain links TRBV28 to TRBJ2-7; TRBD1 matches 8 bases. The ends lost 6 bases at V and 1 base at J; junction bases unmatched: 5. Germline V gene lookup returns CDR1 MDHEN and CDR2 SYDVKM. This CDR3 has 14 residues. CDR3 nucleotide sequence: TGTGCCAGCAGATTGGACAGGGTTTCCTACGAGCAGTACTTC. It specifies CASRLDRVSYEQYF.

The V call is TRBV5-1, the J call TRBJ1-1; no firm D call. V shed 4 bases and J shed 0 bases, with 7 bases lying between them. The CDR3 contains 13 residues. Germline assignment: CDR1 SGHRS and CDR2 YFSETQ. This CDR3 is CASSPSLNTEAFF. The CDR3 DNA reads TGCGCCAGCAGCCCCAGCCTGAACACTGAAGCTTTCTTT.

This clone came up many times. CDR3 DNA: TGTGCCAGCAGCGTCTCTCCTCCTCTTACGGAAGCTTTCTTT. Translating it yields CASSVSPPLTEAFF. The rearrangement joins TRBV7-2 to TRBJ1-1; D is uncertain. The germline CDR1 and CDR2 sequences are SGHTA and FQGNSA. V was shortened by 5 bases and J by 8 bases, with 18 bases between the two germline ends. CDR3 size: 14 residues.

The V gene is TRBV29-1, the J gene TRBJ2-4; perhaps TRBD2 as D (5 bases). Germline lookup yields CDR1 SQVTM and CDR2 ANQGSEA. The CDR3 is made up of 13 amino acids. V gave up 4 bases and J gave up 7 bases, with 14 bases separating them. CDR3 in DNA: TGCAGCGTTGGGATCGTTGGGAGTAACATTCAGTACTTC. Amino acid sequence: CSVGIVGSNIQYF. Supplemented by reference TRBV29-1 and TRBJ2-4, the full variable domain reads SAVISQKPSRDICQRGTSLTIQCQVDSQVTMMFWYRQQPGQSLTLIATANQGSEATYESGFVIDKFPISRPNLTFSTLTVSNMSPEDSSIYLCSVGIVGSNIQYFGAGTRLSVL.

The rearrangement links TRBV2 to TRBJ2-5; tentatively, D is TRBD1 or TRBD2 (5 bases each). The CDR3 runs to 13 residues. Trimming took off 11 bases at V and 2 bases at J, with 15 bases between the two ends. Germline lookup yields CDR1 SNHLY and CDR2 FYNNEI. The DNA for the CDR3 is TGTGCCGCTTGTGTTGGGGGTCAAGAGACCCAGTACTTC. This sequence encodes CAACVGGQETQYF.

The chain combines TRBV19 with TRBJ1-6; D is unclear. Germline CDR1 reads LNHDA; CDR2 reads SQIVND (reference sequence). CDR3 length equals 14 residues. Trimming took off 0 bases at V and 14 bases at J, with 14 bases between the two ends. CDR3 protein: CASSIDSDRLTLHF. Written as DNA, the CDR3 is TGTGCCAGTAGTATAGATTCGGACCGTCTCACCCTCCACTTT. The entire variable domain, with the rest obtained from reference TRBV19 and TRBJ1-6, is as follows: DGGITQSPKYLFRKEGQNVTLSCEQNLNHDAMYWYRQDPGQGLRLIYYSQIVNDFQKGDIAEGYSVSREKKESFPLTVTSAQKNPTAFYLCASSIDSDRLTLHFGNGTRLTVT.

The V gene is TRBV5-4, the J gene TRBJ2-3; possible D gene TRBD2, 6 bases. The germline V gene has CDR1 SGHNT and CDR2 YYREEE (reference sequence). This CDR3 contains 14 residues. Trimming cost V 2 bases and J 4 bases, with 11 bases left between them. The CDR3 DNA is TGTGCCAGCAGCTTTTCTAGCGTCGCAGATACGCAGTATTTT. Translated: CASSFSSVADTQYF.